The 30 T cell receptor beta chains listed next were all sequenced from one sample in a study of cytotoxic CD8 clonotypes in ibrutinib-treated CLL. Clones were read by immunoSEQ multiplex PCR, and TCRdb kept only the in-frame ones, dropping some. Seen here are 130,000 or so clones, 80% to 90% observed once, and the top ten hold roughly 2%. This specimen was PBMCs, taken after 24 months of ibrutinib treatment. The receptor set was obtained from a human donor with chronic lymphocytic leukemia.

The chain links TRBV5-4 to TRBJ2-3; no clear D. The germline V gene encodes CDR1 SGHNT and CDR2 YYREEE (reference sequence). Trimming removed 3 bases at V and 10 bases at J, with 9 bases between. The CDR3 runs to 11 residues. CDR3 nucleotide sequence: TGTGCCAGCAGCTCGGATAGGGCGCAGTATTTT. Encoded protein: CASSSDRAQYF.

There are a few counts of this clone. This chain connects TRBV9 to TRBJ1-2, with 12 bases fitting TRBD1. The CDR3 is 15 residues long. Germline CDR1 and CDR2: SGDLS and YYNGEE. J gave up 4 bases and V 6 bases, and 7 bases lay outside the gene matches. The CDR3 region is CASTPGQGARYGYTF. The CDR3 DNA sequence: TGTGCCAGCACCCCGGGACAGGGGGCGCGCTATGGCTACACCTTC.

V is TRBV4-1 and J is TRBJ1-4; no clear D gene. The CDR3 is made up of 20 amino acids. Trimming removed 3 bases from V and 3 bases from J, with 26 bases in between. The germline V gene encodes CDR1 MGHRA and CDR2 YSYEKL. The CDR3 spells CASSQSGRRVYRDPNEKLFF. DNA for the CDR3: TGCGCCAGCAGCCAGAGCGGGCGAAGGGTCTATCGAGACCCTAATGAAAAACTGTTTTTT.

The V gene is TRBV29-1, the J gene TRBJ1-2, with D possibly being TRBD1 (5 bases). The CDR3 covers 11 residues. The V gene lost 4 bases and the J gene lost 8 bases, with 11 bases spanning the gap. The germline gives CDR1 SQVTM, CDR2 ANQGSEA. The DNA for the CDR3 is TGCAGCGTTGTGCGGGGACTGGGCTACACCTTC. Translated: CSVVRGLGYTF.

The V and J genes are TRBV15 and TRBJ2-7, with D possibly being TRBD2 (5 bases). The germline CDR1 and CDR2 sequences are LNHNV and YYDKDF (reference sequence). V shed 4 bases and J shed 6 bases, with 16 bases lying between them. CDR3 length: 14 amino acids. Here the CDR3 DNA reads TGTGCCACCAGCAACCCCGGAGGTGGAGTCGAGCAGTACTTC. Translating gives CATSNPGGGVEQYF.

The gene calls are TRBV14 and TRBJ2-7, with D unresolved. V was shortened by 5 bases and J by 3 bases, with 5 bases between the two germline ends. This CDR3 contains 11 residues. Germline loops: CDR1 SGHDN, CDR2 FVKESK. The CDR3 region is CASSLDYEQYF. The DNA for the CDR3 is TGTGCCAGCAGCTTGGACTACGAGCAGTACTTC.

This clone occurred a few times. The chain employs TRBV10-3 and TRBJ1-4; maybe TRBD1 (5 bases). The CDR3 loop spans 13 amino acids. Trimming took 6 bases from V and 7 from J, leaving 12 bases between them. CDR1 is ENHRY, CDR2 SYGVKD, per germline. The CDR3 DNA reads TGTGCCATCAGCGGGAGGGGAAGTGAAAAACTGTTTTTT. It encodes CAISGRGSEKLFF.

V usage is TRBV28 and J usage is TRBJ1-5; TRBD1 aligns across 11 bases. Germline loops: CDR1 MDHEN, CDR2 SYDVKM. This CDR3 has 14 residues. V was pared by 5 bases and J by 6 bases, with 3 bases of the junction left unmatched. In DNA, the CDR3 is TGTGCCAGCAGTCGGACAGGGGGCATTCAGCCCCAGCATTTT. It is translated as CASSRTGGIQPQHF.

The V gene is TRBV5-1, the J gene TRBJ2-2; the D gene is possibly TRBD1 (8 bases). CDR3 length: 15 residues. Germline V CDR1 and CDR2: SGHRS, YFSETQ. The V gene lost 3 bases and the J gene lost 5 bases, with 14 bases spanning the gap. The CDR3, as DNA: TGCGCCAGCAGCTCTGGACAGGGAGGGACCGGGGAGCTGTTTTTT. As protein: CASSSGQGGTGELFF.

Comment on this clone: At the DNA level, this CDR3 is encoded by other sequences in the same sample as well. The chain is built from TRBV7-9 and TRBJ1-1; D not resolved. The CDR3 totals 11 residues. The germline gives CDR1 SEHNR, CDR2 FQNEAQ (reference sequence). V gave up 5 bases and J gave up 4 bases, with 5 bases separating them. In DNA form, the CDR3 reads TGTGCCAGCAGCCTCGGCACTGAAGCTTTCTTT. Residues: CASSLGTEAFF.

The rearrangement uses TRBV27 and TRBJ2-7; possibly TRBD2 for D (5 bases). The CDR3 is made up of 14 amino acids. The V gene lost 5 bases and the J gene lost 4 bases, with 15 bases spanning the gap. Germline CDR1 MNHEY, CDR2 SMNVEV (reference sequence). The chain's CDR3 is CASSRKGRGYEQYF. In DNA form, the CDR3 reads TGTGCCAGCAGTCGTAAAGGGAGAGGGTACGAGCAGTACTTC.

The chain has TRBV7-2 and TRBJ1-5; a weak D match, TRBD1 (5 bases). This CDR3 is 14 amino acids long. The germline V gene has CDR1 SGHTA and CDR2 FQGNSA. V was pared by 4 bases and J by 7 bases, with 14 bases between. The CDR3: CASSSGVGPQPQHF. DNA for the CDR3: TGTGCCAGCAGCTCGGGGGTGGGGCCCCAGCCCCAGCATTTT. The full variable domain, completed using reference TRBV7-2 and TRBJ1-5, is GAGVSQSPSNKVTEKGKDVELRCDPISGHTALYWYRQSLGQGLEFLIYFQGNSAPDKSGLPSDRFSAERTGGSVSTLTIQRTQQEDSAVYLCASSSGVGPQPQHFGDGTRLSIL.

The chain uses TRBV19 and TRBJ2-2, with TRBD1 matching 10 bases. The J segment lost 5 bases and the V segment lost 7 bases, leaving 7 bases of the junction unmatched. Per the germline V gene, CDR1 is LNHDA and CDR2 is SQIVND (reference sequence). The CDR3 contains 15 residues. The CDR3 DNA follows: TGTGCCAGTATCTGGGGACAGGGGTCTACCGGGGAGCTGTTTTTT. It codes for CASIWGQGSTGELFF. Variable domain in full (rest from reference TRBV19 and TRBJ2-2): DGGITQSPKYLFRKEGQNVTLSCEQNLNHDAMYWYRQDPGQGLRLIYYSQIVNDFQKGDIAEGYSVSREKKESFPLTVTSAQKNPTAFYLCASIWGQGSTGELFFGEGSRLTVL.

J is TRBJ1-2 and V is TRBV6-5; 8 positions agree with TRBD1. CDR1 is MNHEY and CDR2 is SVGAGI in the germline V gene. The V gene end was trimmed by 5 bases and the J gene end by 4 bases; junction bases not matched to a gene: 3. The length of the CDR3 is 13 residues. The CDR3 DNA is TGTGCCAGCAGTAAAACAGGGGGCTATGGCTACACCTTC. Translated, it gives CASSKTGGYGYTF.

This sequence joins TRBV6-1 and TRBJ2-1; no reliable D call. V was cut by 0 bases and J by 4 bases, with 16 bases left in between. The CDR3 runs to 17 residues. From germline, CDR1 is MNHNS and CDR2 SASEGT. The CDR3 DNA sequence: TGTGCCAGCAGTGAAGCGCCGGCAGGTAGGATGTACAATGAGCAGTTCTTC. This gives the protein CASSEAPAGRMYNEQFF.

The rearrangement uses TRBV18 and TRBJ2-1, with 11 bases identical to TRBD2. CDR3 length: 16 residues. The V gene's germline CDR1 is KGHSH and CDR2 LQKENI. The V gene end was trimmed by 6 bases and the J gene end by 3 bases; junction bases not matched to a gene: 7. The CDR3 sequence is CASSLAGTSGYNEQFF. CDR3 coding DNA: TGTGCCAGCTCCTTAGCCGGGACTAGCGGCTACAATGAGCAGTTCTTC.

The chain joins TRBV18 to TRBJ1-4; 9 bases are shared with TRBD1. Germline loops: CDR1 KGHSH, CDR2 LQKENI. The junction had 1 base not matched to a gene; V was cut back by 4 bases and J by 4 bases. This CDR3 region has 14 residues. CDR3 sequence reads: CASSRGQGNEKLFF. The CDR3 bases are TGTGCCAGCTCACGGGGACAGGGTAATGAAAAACTGTTTTTT.

The table lists this clone with a count of one. The chain employs TRBV2 and TRBJ1-2; D is possibly TRBD1 (6 bases). V lost 10 bases and J lost 9, with 24 bases in between. CDR3 length equals 14 residues. The germline gives CDR1 SNHLY, CDR2 FYNNEI. CDR3 nucleotide sequence: TGTGCCACCTCTCCAGGACAGAGCTCTGGGAGCTACACCTTC. Its protein product is CATSPGQSSGSYTF. Together with reference TRBV2 and TRBJ1-2, the CDR3 gives the full variable domain: EPEVTQTPSHQVTQMGQEVILRCVPISNHLYFYWYRQILGQKVEFLVSFYNNEISEKSEIFDDQFSVERPDGSNFTLKIRSTKLEDSAMYFCATSPGQSSGSYTFGSGTRLTVV.

A single count supports this clone. V gene TRBV28 combines with J gene TRBJ1-4; D ambiguous. The V gene lost 5 bases and the J gene lost 7 bases, with 8 bases spanning the gap. The CDR3 sequence is 12 residues long. CDR1 MDHEN and CDR2 SYDVKM come from the germline V gene. In DNA, the CDR3 is TGTGCCAGCAGTCTCCGTGGTGAAAAACTGTTTTTT. Translated: CASSLRGEKLFF. The complete variable domain, with remaining parts taken from reference TRBV28 and TRBJ1-4, reads DVKVTQSSRYLVKRTGEKVFLECVQDMDHENMFWYRQDPGLGLRLIYFSYDVKMKEKGDIPEGYSVSREKKERFSLILESASTNQTSMYLCASSLRGEKLFFGSGTQLSVL.

V and J are TRBV6-5 and TRBJ2-3; perhaps TRBD1 as D (6 bases). The germline V and J ends were trimmed by 7 bases and 1 base, with 15 bases remaining between them. Per the germline V gene, CDR1 is MNHEY and CDR2 is SVGAGI. CDR3 length: 15 residues. In DNA, the CDR3 is TGTGCCAGCACCTTGGACAGCCGACGCACAGATACGCAGTATTTT. Its protein is CASTLDSRRTDTQYF.

This clone came up once. The chain employs TRBV7-9 and TRBJ2-7; D ambiguous. Deletions cut 0 bases from V and 9 bases from J, with 12 bases between. Germline CDR1 SEHNR, CDR2 FQNEAQ (reference sequence). CDR3 size: 13 residues. The CDR3: CASSLAGTGGQYF. In nucleotides, the CDR3 is TGTGCCAGCAGCTTAGCAGGAACCGGTGGGCAGTACTTC.

The gene calls are TRBV5-1 and TRBJ1-1; D is uncertain. The CDR3 runs 14 residues. Germline V gene data show CDR1 as SGHRS and CDR2 as YFSETQ. The V end lost 0 bases, the J end lost 1 base, and 7 bases lay between the germline ends. The CDR3 region has the DNA TGCGCCAGCAGCTTGGTTACGGGGAACACTGAAGCTTTCTTT. Translating it yields CASSLVTGNTEAFF.

Here the CDR3 DNA reads TGCGCCAGCAGTCCCACTAGCGGGGGAGCCGCATACAATGAGCAGTTCTTC. Its translation is CASSPTSGGAAYNEQFF. V and J are TRBV5-1 and TRBJ2-1, with 11 positions matching TRBD2. Germline CDR1 is SGHRS and CDR2 is YFSETQ. After removal of 5 bases from V and 4 bases from J, the junction contained 11 bases not matched to a gene. This CDR3 has 17 residues. Together with reference TRBV5-1 and TRBJ2-1, the CDR3 gives the full variable domain: KAGVTQTPRYLIKTRGQQVTLSCSPISGHRSVSWYQQTPGQGLQFLFEYFSETQRNKGNFPGRFSGRQFSNSRSEMNVSTLELGDSALYLCASSPTSGGAAYNEQFFGPGTRLTVL.

The gene calls are TRBV28 and TRBJ1-1; unclear D gene. The V gene lost 7 bases and the J gene lost 4 bases, with 7 bases spanning the gap. This CDR3 is 11 amino acids long. In germline, CDR1 is MDHEN, CDR2 SYDVKM. This CDR3 is CASTAATEAFF. CDR3 bases: TGTGCCAGCACGGCGGCCACTGAAGCTTTCTTT.

The gene calls are TRBV19 and TRBJ2-4, with D possibly matching TRBD1 (6 bases). Trimming cost V 5 bases and J 1 base, with 12 bases left between them. The CDR3 runs to 15 residues. Germline V gene data show CDR1 as LNHDA and CDR2 as SQIVND (reference sequence). CDR3 nucleotides: TGTGCCAGTAGTGTAACAGGGAGTGCCAAAAACATTCAGTACTTC. It encodes CASSVTGSAKNIQYF. The variable domain in full, with the rest retrieved from reference TRBV19 and TRBJ2-4, is DGGITQSPKYLFRKEGQNVTLSCEQNLNHDAMYWYRQDPGQGLRLIYYSQIVNDFQKGDIAEGYSVSREKKESFPLTVTSAQKNPTAFYLCASSVTGSAKNIQYFGAGTRLSVL.

This clone was observed once. This chain links TRBV7-6 with TRBJ2-7; the D is unclear. From germline, CDR1 is SGHVS and CDR2 FNYEAQ. The V end was cut by 1 base, the J end by 7 bases, with 5 bases between. This CDR3 spans 11 amino acids. CDR3 sequence (DNA): TGTGCCAGCAGCTTAGGGGTAGAGCAGTACTTC. Amino acids: CASSLGVEQYF.

This clone was detected a few times. This rearrangement joins TRBV7-9 to TRBJ2-2; D is tentatively TRBD1 or TRBD2 (5 bases each). The V gene lost 1 base and the J gene lost 7 bases, with 7 bases spanning the gap. The germline gives CDR1 SEHNR, CDR2 FQNEAQ (reference sequence). CDR3 length: 13 residues. This CDR3 is CASSLERGGELFF. Written as DNA, the CDR3 is TGTGCCAGCAGCTTAGAGAGGGGCGGGGAGCTGTTTTTT.

The gene calls are TRBV6-5 and TRBJ1-2, with a possible D match to TRBD1 (5 bases). The CDR3 extends over 14 amino acids. Germline lookup yields CDR1 MNHEY and CDR2 SVGAGI. The V end lost 6 bases, the J end lost 2 bases, and 13 bases lay between the germline ends. Written as DNA, the CDR3 is TGTGCCAGCAGATCGGCAGGGTCCAACTATGGCTACACCTTC. Protein sequence: CASRSAGSNYGYTF.

The chain has TRBV6-5 and TRBJ1-2; D gene uncertain. V was shortened by 6 bases and J by 4 bases, with 9 bases between the two germline ends. Germline assignment: CDR1 MNHEY and CDR2 SVGAGI. This CDR3 is 12 amino acids long. The CDR3 sequence is CASRSGSYGYTF. The CDR3 coding sequence is TGTGCCAGCAGATCGGGTTCCTATGGCTACACCTTC.

This chain connects TRBV19 to TRBJ1-1, with no clear D. The CDR3 extends over 14 amino acids. V lost 2 bases and J lost 1, with 8 bases in between. Germline CDR1 reads LNHDA; CDR2 reads SQIVND (reference sequence). CDR3 region: CASSIQGSNTEAFF. DNA of the CDR3: TGTGCCAGTAGTATACAAGGGTCGAACACTGAAGCTTTCTTT. Using reference TRBV19 and TRBJ1-1 for the parts outside the CDR3, the full variable domain is DGGITQSPKYLFRKEGQNVTLSCEQNLNHDAMYWYRQDPGQGLRLIYYSQIVNDFQKGDIAEGYSVSREKKESFPLTVTSAQKNPTAFYLCASSIQGSNTEAFFGQGTRLTVV.